The clone carrying this T cell receptor beta chain turned up a few times. Sequencing used immunoSEQ multiplex PCR; TCRdb keeps in-frame clones, though not all of them. The sample consists of 40,000 to 45,000 clones, 65% to 75% of them appearing once. Germline CDR1 SGHDN, CDR2 FVKESK. The length of the CDR3 is 14 residues. The V and J ends lost 0 bases and 5 bases respectively, with 10 bases between them. The data stem from a study of radiotherapy plus CTLA-4 blockade in lung cancer. The source material was peripheral blood, sampled from a patient treated with radiotherapy plus ipilimumab. This sequence originates from a human donor with non-small cell lung cancer who had a partial response to radiotherapy plus ipilimumab. The chain employs TRBV14 and TRBJ1-1; D may be TRBD1 (6 bases). The CDR3 here is CASSQELQGTEAFF. Here the CDR3 DNA reads TGTGCCAGCAGCCAAGAGTTACAGGGAACTGAAGCTTTCTTT.